This T cell receptor beta chain was sequenced during a study of spatial heterogeneity in lung cancer. Study-level findings and limits: The study found that expanded intratumoral alpha and beta TCR counts tracked tumor mutation counts.

Germline loops: CDR1 SGHAT, CDR2 FQNNGV. The CDR3 covers 14 residues. Deletions cut 1 base from V and 4 bases from J, with 10 bases between. TCRdb independently ran MiXCR on the 5' RACE reads; one entry per CDR3 protein. The sample holds approximately 3,800 distinct CDR3 sequences, 30% to 45% seen once. The time point: sample taken at primary tumor resection. Donation came from 70 or so patients with untreated early-stage non-small cell lung cancer. Comment on this clonotype: Its specificity is not known.

The chain employs TRBV11-2 and TRBJ2-5, with no clear D. This TCR was recovered from a male donor with early-stage non-small cell lung cancer. Sequences were derived from lung tumor tissue, sampled at surgery. CDR3 coding DNA: TGTGCCAGCAGCTTAGCCCGGATCTCAGAGACCCAGTACTTC. As protein: CASSLARISETQYF.